The 5 T cell receptor beta chains below were found in one sample sequenced in a study of blood T cell repertoires in COVID-19 (TCRdb year 2020). Library preparation employed the immunoSEQ multiplex PCR assay. The clones in this table, taken by TCRdb from immuneACCESS, are in-frame only. Not every clone is retained; where verified, under half of the shortfall comes from an unresolved V gene, and the cause of the rest is unknown. This sample has around 270,000 clones in its table, and 80% to 90% of those were observed once. In total, the top ten clones hold about 2.9% of the sample. What was sequenced was PBMCs or T cells enriched from blood (not recorded which). The receptors were sampled from a woman aged 40 to 49 who had been exposed to COVID-19.

This clone was counted between two and nine times. This chain joins TRBV6-5 and TRBJ1-2; D is perhaps TRBD1 (6 bases). CDR3 length: 14 amino acids. V dropped 7 bases and J dropped 8 bases, with 20 bases sitting between them. Germline assignment: CDR1 MNHEY and CDR2 SVGAGI. In nucleotides, the CDR3 is TGTGCCAGCAAGACTCCAGGGGACACTGGAGGCTACACCTTC. Its protein product is CASKTPGDTGGYTF.

The J gene is TRBJ1-1, the V gene TRBV19, with TRBD1 as a possible D gene (6 bases). V was clipped by 5 bases and J by 4 bases, with 11 bases between them. In germline, CDR1 is LNHDA, CDR2 SQIVND (reference sequence). The length of the CDR3 is 13 residues. This CDR3 is CASSQGMGTEAFF. As DNA, the CDR3 is TGTGCCAGTAGTCAGGGGATGGGCACTGAAGCTTTCTTT.

This chain links TRBV9 with TRBJ1-5; D unresolved. This CDR3 contains 14 residues. The V gene lost 3 bases and the J gene lost 1 base, with 8 bases spanning the gap. Germline assignment: CDR1 SGDLS and CDR2 YYNGEE. The CDR3 is CASSASPSNQPQHF. The CDR3 DNA reads TGTGCCAGCAGCGCCTCCCCCAGCAATCAGCCCCAGCATTTT.

The chain combines TRBV18 with TRBJ2-7; 7 nucleotides agree with TRBD1. The CDR3 extends over 18 amino acids. Germline values: CDR1 KGHSH, CDR2 LQKENI. The V and J ends lost 1 base and 4 bases, in that order; junction bases with no gene match: 16. CDR3 region: CASSPRTYRDSLGYEQYF. The CDR3 DNA sequence: TGTGCCAGCTCACCACGAACGTACCGGGACAGCCTGGGATACGAGCAGTACTTC.

The J gene is TRBJ2-1, the V gene TRBV28, with 9 bases lining up with TRBD1. CDR1 and CDR2 (germline): MDHEN, SYDVKM. The length of the CDR3 is 14 residues. With 5 bases clipped from V and 7 bases from J, the junction kept 6 bases outside the gene matches. CDR3 sequence (DNA): TGTGCCAGCAGTACTTACAGGGGGCGGAATGAGCAGTTCTTC. It codes for CASSTYRGRNEQFF.